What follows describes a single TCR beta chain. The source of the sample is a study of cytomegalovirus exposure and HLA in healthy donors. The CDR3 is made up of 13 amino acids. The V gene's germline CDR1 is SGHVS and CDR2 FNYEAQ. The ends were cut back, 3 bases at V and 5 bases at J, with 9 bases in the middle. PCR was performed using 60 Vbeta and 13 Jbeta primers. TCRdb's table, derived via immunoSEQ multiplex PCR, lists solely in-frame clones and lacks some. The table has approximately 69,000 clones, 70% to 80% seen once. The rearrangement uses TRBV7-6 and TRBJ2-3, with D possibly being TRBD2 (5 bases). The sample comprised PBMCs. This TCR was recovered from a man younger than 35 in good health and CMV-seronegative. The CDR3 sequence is CASSLAGVDTQYF. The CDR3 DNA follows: TGTGCCAGCAGCTTGGCCGGGGTAGATACGCAGTATTTT. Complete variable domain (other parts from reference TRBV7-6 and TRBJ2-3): GAGVSQSPRYKVTKRGQDVALRCDPISGHVSLYWYRQALGQGPEFLTYFNYEAQQDKSGLPNDRFSAERPEGSISTLTIQRTEQRDSAMYRCASSLAGVDTQYFGPGTRLTVL.